This T cell receptor beta chain appears in the sequencing data of a study of pediatric ulcerative colitis. Looking at the study overall: Disease was pancolitis in 7 or 8 and left-sided in two, histology-confirmed.

CDR1 and CDR2 (germline): GTSNPN, SVGIG (reference sequence). The CDR3 contains 13 residues. Trimming cost V 5 bases and J 4 bases, with 12 bases left between them. Study-wide points: Acute severe colitis showed lower rectal diversity from clonal expansions.

Some clones are missing from TCRdb's copy, which holds only in-frame ones; the method was immunoSEQ multiplex PCR. Of around 30,000 clones detected, approximately 78% appear once; the ten largest clones hold 3.5% to 4.5%. With regard to this clone: The antigen is undetermined.

This receptor was identified in a boy younger than 18 with severe ulcerative colitis. The gene calls are TRBV30 and TRBJ1-5; D perhaps matches TRBD1 (5 bases). Material for sequencing was blood. As DNA, the CDR3 is TGTGCCTGGGCAGGGCGGGGGAATCAGCCCCAGCATTTT. Amino acids: CAWAGRGNQPQHF.